Below, 10 T cell receptor beta chains from the same sample are listed, as sequenced in a study of cytotoxic CD8 clonotypes in ibrutinib-treated CLL. Using immunoSEQ multiplex PCR, the repertoire was profiled, and TCRdb retains in-frame clones only, with some absent. The data contain approximately 53,000 clones, over 80% of them seen just once; the ten biggest clones take up roughly 22%. The specimen was PBMCs, collected after 24 months of ibrutinib treatment. The receptors originated from a human donor with chronic lymphocytic leukemia.

CDR3 in amino acids: CASSPGRQGMAGANVLTF. CDR3 nucleotides: TGTGCCAGCAGCCCAGGCCGACAGGGGATGGCTGGGGCCAACGTCCTGACTTTC. V is TRBV7-2 and J is TRBJ2-6, with 8 bases aligning to TRBD1. Germline CDR1 reads SGHTA; CDR2 reads FQGNSA. This CDR3 comprises 18 residues. V was clipped by 5 bases and J by 2 bases; unmatched bases: 11.

This chain links TRBV19 with TRBJ2-7; TRBD2 might be the D (6 bases). V gave up 3 bases and J gave up 7 bases, with 13 bases separating them. This CDR3 comprises 13 residues. Germline-derived CDR1 and CDR2 are LNHDA and SQIVND (reference sequence). CDR3 sequence: CASSIWEDGEQYF. For the CDR3, the DNA is TGTGCCAGTAGTATTTGGGAGGATGGAGAGCAGTACTTC.

The chain links TRBV6-1 to TRBJ1-2; D call uncertain. V was clipped by 2 bases and J by 7 bases, with 17 bases between them. CDR3 size: 15 residues. Germline V CDR1 and CDR2: MNHNS, SASEGT. The CDR3 DNA follows: TGTGCCAGCAGTGAATCGTTCGGTACCCTATTTGGCTACACCTTC. Its protein is CASSESFGTLFGYTF.

The V gene is TRBV30, the J gene TRBJ2-5; D gene ambiguous. Germline-derived CDR1 and CDR2 are GTSNPN and SVGIG (reference sequence). The CDR3 length is 12 residues. Trimming shortened V by 0 bases and J by 5 bases, and 7 bases separated the two germline ends. The CDR3 loop reads CAWSVIEETQYF. The CDR3 DNA sequence: TGTGCCTGGAGTGTAATTGAGGAGACCCAGTACTTC.

V is TRBV6-1 and J is TRBJ2-3; D call uncertain. CDR3 length: 13 amino acids. The V end lost 3 bases, the J end lost 14 bases, and 18 bases lay between the germline ends. The germline V gene encodes CDR1 MNHNS and CDR2 SASEGT. The CDR3 nucleotides are TGTGCCAGCAGTGAGGGGATCCAAAACCCCCGGTATTTT. Amino acid sequence: CASSEGIQNPRYF.

The chain employs TRBV6-6 and TRBJ1-5, with 8 bases identical to TRBD1. With V trimmed by 8 bases and J by 13 bases, 4 bases remained unmatched. The CDR3 is 10 amino acids. Germline assignment: CDR1 MNHNY and CDR2 SVGAGI (reference sequence). In nucleotides, the CDR3 is TGTGCCAGCTGGGACAGGTTTCAGCATTTT. Residues: CASWDRFQHF.

The V gene is TRBV28, the J gene TRBJ2-2, with D possibly being TRBD1 (6 bases). The germline CDR1 and CDR2 sequences are MDHEN and SYDVKM. The ends were cut back, 3 bases at V and 2 bases at J, with 13 bases in the middle. The CDR3 has 16 amino acids. The DNA for the CDR3 is TGTGCCAGCAGTTTTACGGCAGGGGTAAACACCGGGGAGCTGTTTTTT. It is translated as CASSFTAGVNTGELFF.

CDR3 protein: CASTKRGGEKQETQYF. CDR3 DNA sequence: TGTGCCAGCACCAAAAGGGGTGGGGAAAAACAAGAGACCCAGTACTTC. The J gene is TRBJ2-5, the V gene TRBV2; D possibly corresponds to TRBD1 (5 bases). V was shortened by 7 bases and J by 2 bases, with 20 bases between the two germline ends. This CDR3 has 16 residues. Germline lookup yields CDR1 SNHLY and CDR2 FYNNEI. Complete variable domain (other parts from reference TRBV2 and TRBJ2-5): EPEVTQTPSHQVTQMGQEVILRCVPISNHLYFYWYRQILGQKVEFLVSFYNNEISEKSEIFDDQFSVERPDGSNFTLKIRSTKLEDSAMYFCASTKRGGEKQETQYFGPGTRLLVL.

The chain recombines TRBV7-2 with TRBJ1-2, with 9 bases fitting TRBD1. Losses at the gene ends were 0 bases for V and 6 bases for J; bases not matched to a gene: 2. This CDR3 has 14 amino acids. The germline gives CDR1 SGHTA, CDR2 FQGNSA. CDR3 bases: TGTGCCAGCAGCTTAGCCCGGACAGGGGATGGCTACACCTTC. Translated, it gives CASSLARTGDGYTF. Full variable domain (outside the CDR3, taken from reference TRBV7-2 and TRBJ1-2): GAGVSQSPSNKVTEKGKDVELRCDPISGHTALYWYRQSLGQGLEFLIYFQGNSAPDKSGLPSDRFSAERTGGSVSTLTIQRTQQEDSAVYLCASSLARTGDGYTFGSGTRLTVV.

This sequence joins TRBV6-1 and TRBJ1-5; D possibly corresponds to TRBD1 (5 bases). V lost 7 bases and J lost 7, with 17 bases in between. CDR1 is MNHNS, CDR2 SASEGT, per germline. This CDR3 contains 14 residues. The CDR3 nucleotides are TGTGCCAGCAAGACAGTCCAAAGTGGGCAGCCCCAGCATTTT. Its translation: CASKTVQSGQPQHF.